Listed here are 13 T cell receptor beta chains from one sample, sequenced in a study of chemoradiotherapy in HPV16-positive cancers (dated by TCRdb to between 2022 and 2023). Library prep was done by the immunoSEQ multiplex PCR assay. Imported from immuneACCESS, the table was reduced by TCRdb to in-frame sequences with V and J called. These copies leave out some clones; in studies compared against another copy, an unresolved V gene accounts for under half, and the cause of the remainder is not known. Across this sample there are a few thousand clones, with roughly three quarters seen only once. The top ten constitute around 5.8% of the sample. Material: tumor tissue, obtained from a patient who underwent chemoradiotherapy. Source of these receptors: a human donor with HPV-associated anogenital cancer.

V and J are TRBV5-5 and TRBJ2-2; D ambiguous. CDR3 length: 14 amino acids. Trimming took off 0 bases at V and 7 bases at J, with 10 bases between the two ends. Germline CDR1 and CDR2: SGHKS and YYEKEE (reference sequence). The CDR3 sequence is CASSLAGRVGELFF. CDR3 DNA sequence: TGTGCCAGCAGCTTGGCCGGCAGAGTCGGGGAGCTGTTTTTT.

V gene TRBV28 combines with J gene TRBJ2-3; 7 nucleotides agree with TRBD1. Germline lookup yields CDR1 MDHEN and CDR2 SYDVKM. The CDR3 totals 15 residues. V gave up 8 bases and J gave up 2 bases; unmatched junction bases: 10. CDR3 bases: TGTGCCAGCCCGCCGAGACAGGGTGACACAGATACGCAGTATTTT. Amino acids: CASPPRQGDTDTQYF.

The gene calls are TRBV11-2 and TRBJ2-5, with TRBD1 as a possible D gene (5 bases). The germline V and J ends were trimmed by 0 bases and 2 bases, with 10 bases remaining between them. The CDR3 extends over 15 amino acids. Germline V gives CDR1 SGHAT, CDR2 FQNNGV. CDR3 protein: CASSLDAGSQETQYF. DNA of the CDR3: TGTGCCAGCAGCTTAGACGCAGGGTCTCAAGAGACCCAGTACTTC.

A few counts support this clone. The gene calls are TRBV6-4 and TRBJ2-3; 9 bases fit TRBD2. Looked up from germline, CDR1 is MRHNA and CDR2 is SNTAGT. This CDR3 is 16 amino acids long. J gave up 4 bases and V 4 bases, and 9 bases lay outside the gene matches. The CDR3 DNA reads as TGTGCCAGCAGTGTTAAAGCGGGAGGTGAGGCAGATACGCAGTATTTT. The encoded protein is CASSVKAGGEADTQYF.

J is TRBJ2-1 and V is TRBV5-4; 14 bases are a match to TRBD2. CDR3 length: 14 residues. V dropped 0 bases and J dropped 13; count of bases not matched to a gene: 3. Germline V lookup: CDR1 SGHNT, CDR2 YYREEE (reference sequence). The DNA for the CDR3 is TGTGCCAGCAGCTTGGGACTAGCGGGGGGGTTTCAGTTCTTC. It is translated as CASSLGLAGGFQFF.

The chain links TRBV10-3 to TRBJ2-1; 9 bases match TRBD2. This CDR3 comprises 14 residues. V trimming: 5 bases; J trimming: 8 bases; junction bases outside the gene matches: 7. The germline gives CDR1 ENHRY, CDR2 SYGVKD. CDR3 sequence reads: CAISPGLADDEQFF. CDR3 DNA: TGTGCCATCAGTCCGGGACTAGCTGACGATGAGCAGTTCTTC.

The gene calls are TRBV5-4 and TRBJ2-1; 11 bases are a match to TRBD2. The CDR3 has 17 amino acids. V dropped 3 bases and J dropped 0; count of bases not matched to a gene: 5. Looked up from germline, CDR1 is SGHNT and CDR2 is YYREEE (reference sequence). The CDR3 bases are TGTGCCAGCAGCTCGGGACTAGCGGATCTCTCCTACAATGAGCAGTTCTTC. It translates to CASSSGLADLSYNEQFF.

The chain recombines TRBV28 with TRBJ1-5, with D maybe TRBD1 (6 bases). V was shortened by 5 bases and J by 1 base, with 15 bases between the two germline ends. This CDR3 spans 16 amino acids. Germline V gene sequence: CDR1 MDHEN, CDR2 SYDVKM. The CDR3 DNA is TGTGCCAGCAGTGCCGGGACATCAAGAAGCAATCAGCCCCAGCATTTT. The encoded protein is CASSAGTSRSNQPQHF.

The chain is built from TRBV5-4 and TRBJ1-1, with D possibly matching TRBD1 (6 bases). Germline CDR1 and CDR2: SGHNT and YYREEE (reference sequence). The V and J ends lost 4 bases and 2 bases respectively, with 12 bases between them. The CDR3 totals 14 residues. The CDR3 region is CASSLRTDNTEAFF. CDR3 nucleotides: TGTGCCAGCAGCCTGAGGACAGATAACACTGAAGCTTTCTTT.

There are a few counts of this clone. The DNA of the CDR3 is TGCGCCAGCAGCCAAGAACCTAGGCTTAGTGAGCAGTTCTTC. It yields the protein CASSQEPRLSEQFF. The rearrangement joins TRBV4-3 to TRBJ2-1; no clear D. The CDR3 contains 14 residues. Per germline, CDR1 LGHNA and CDR2 YSLEER. V was trimmed by 0 bases and J by 9 bases, leaving 12 bases between them.

This sequence joins TRBV11-2 and TRBJ2-1, with D perhaps TRBD2 (6 bases). The CDR3 length is 15 residues. Trimming cost V 3 bases and J 7 bases, with 16 bases left between them. Germline CDR1 SGHAT, CDR2 FQNNGV. The chain's CDR3 is CASSLGDLPTNEQFF. In DNA form, the CDR3 reads TGTGCCAGCAGCTTGGGGGACTTACCTACAAATGAGCAGTTCTTC.

The chain employs TRBV19 and TRBJ1-5; D is unclear. Germline V CDR1 and CDR2: LNHDA, SQIVND (reference sequence). This CDR3 is 13 amino acids long. V was cut by 3 bases and J by 5 bases, with 8 bases left in between. CDR3 sequence (DNA): TGTGCCAGTAGTATCAGTTGGGATCAGCCCCAGCATTTT. Translating gives CASSISWDQPQHF.

The chain recombines TRBV19 with TRBJ2-3; 8 bases map to TRBD2. With 3 bases clipped from V and 2 bases from J, the junction kept 7 bases outside the gene matches. The CDR3 runs 16 residues. Germline CDR1 LNHDA, CDR2 SQIVND (reference sequence). The CDR3 DNA is TGTGCCAGTAGTATCGAAGCGGGGGCCCTCACAGATACGCAGTATTTT. Amino acids: CASSIEAGALTDTQYF.